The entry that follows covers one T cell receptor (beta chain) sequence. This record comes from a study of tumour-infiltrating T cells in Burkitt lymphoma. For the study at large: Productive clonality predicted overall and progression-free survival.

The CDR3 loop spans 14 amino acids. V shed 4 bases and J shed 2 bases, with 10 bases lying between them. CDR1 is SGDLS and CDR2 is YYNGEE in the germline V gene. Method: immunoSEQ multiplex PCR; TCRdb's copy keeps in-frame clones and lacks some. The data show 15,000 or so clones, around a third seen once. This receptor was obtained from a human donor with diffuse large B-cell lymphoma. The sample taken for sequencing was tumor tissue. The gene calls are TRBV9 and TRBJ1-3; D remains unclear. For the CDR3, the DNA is TGTGCCAGCAGCCTTCATACGACTGGAAACACCATATATTTT. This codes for CASSLHTTGNTIYF. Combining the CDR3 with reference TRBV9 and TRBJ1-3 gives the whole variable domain DSGVTQTPKHLITATGQRVTLRCSPRSGDLSVYWYQQSLDQGLQFLIQYYNGEERAKGNILERFSAQQFPDLHSELNLSSLELGDSALYFCASSLHTTGNTIYFGEGSWLTVV.